One and the same sample provided the 20 T cell receptor beta chains below, sequenced in a study of spatial heterogeneity in lung cancer. General study findings and limits: In tumors, expanded intratumoral alpha and beta TCR counts tracked mutation counts.

These receptors lack a known antigen. The sample's time point: sample taken at primary tumor resection. MiXCR, applied by TCRdb to the 5' RACE reads, yields one record per CDR3 protein. The table includes some 2,300 distinct CDR3 sequences, roughly a fifth detected once. The input for sequencing was lung tumor tissue, taken at surgery. The receptors come from a male donor with early-stage non-small cell lung cancer.

This clonotype was seen more than once but under ten times. V is TRBV4-2 and J is TRBJ2-5; D is possibly TRBD2 (6 bases). V lost 0 bases and J lost 0, with 11 bases in between. The CDR3 runs to 16 residues. Germline CDR1 and CDR2: LGHNA and YNFKEQ. The DNA of the CDR3 is TGTGCCAGCAGCCAAGATTTGGCGGGGAACCAAGAGACCCAGTACTTC. Translated, it gives CASSQDLAGNQETQYF.

This clonotype showed up just a few times. The gene calls are TRBV14 and TRBJ2-1; 11 bases match TRBD2. This CDR3 region has 16 residues. J was trimmed by 6 bases and V by 4 bases; bases with no gene match: 8. Germline CDR1 SGHDN, CDR2 FVKESK. DNA of the CDR3: TGTGCCAGCAGCCCAGGTTTCACTAGCGGGGGCAATGAGCAGTTCTTC. This codes for CASSPGFTSGGNEQFF.

The rearrangement uses TRBV12-3 or TRBV12-4 and TRBJ2-1; TRBD1 agrees at 7 bases. The CDR3 extends over 12 amino acids. The V gene end was trimmed by 7 bases and the J gene end by 6 bases; junction bases not matched to a gene: 3. Written as DNA, the CDR3 is TGTGCCAGCACCCCAGGGGGCAATGAGCAGTTCTTC. This translates into CASTPGGNEQFF.

V gene TRBV20-1 combines with J gene TRBJ2-7; tentative D call: TRBD1 (6 bases). Germline-derived CDR1 and CDR2 are DFQATT and SNEGSKA (reference sequence). The V gene lost 3 bases and the J gene lost 2 bases, with 11 bases spanning the gap. The CDR3 contains 13 residues. In DNA form, the CDR3 reads TGCAGTGCTAGGAGTCAGGGGCCCTACGAGCAGTACTTC. This sequence encodes CSARSQGPYEQYF.

This chain uses TRBV28 with TRBJ1-2, with D possibly matching TRBD1 (6 bases). The length of the CDR3 is 14 residues. The germline gives CDR1 MDHEN, CDR2 SYDVKM. With 5 bases removed from V and 5 bases from J, the gap between germline ends came to 15 bases. This chain's CDR3 is CASSIEARGYGYTF. The DNA for the CDR3 is TGTGCCAGCAGTATTGAAGCCAGGGGATATGGCTACACCTTC.

The V and J genes are TRBV20-1 and TRBJ2-3; D possibly matches TRBD1 or TRBD2 (5 bases each). The CDR3 has 15 residues. The V and J ends lost 5 bases and 0 bases respectively, with 15 bases between them. Germline loops: CDR1 DFQATT, CDR2 SNEGSKA (reference sequence). The CDR3 loop reads CSARHPGRSTDTQYF. The CDR3 region has the DNA TGCAGTGCTCGCCACCCGGGACGAAGCACAGATACGCAGTATTTT.

By proportion, this clonotype is medium-sized (0.01 to 0.1%). This rearrangement joins TRBV27 to TRBJ2-2, with D possibly matching TRBD2 (5 bases). The germline V gene has CDR1 MNHEY and CDR2 SMNVEV (reference sequence). The CDR3 is 14 amino acids. With 4 bases removed from V and 1 base from J, the gap between germline ends came to 7 bases. Here the CDR3 reads CASSWELNTGELFF. The DNA of the CDR3 is TGTGCCAGCAGTTGGGAGCTGAACACCGGGGAGCTGTTTTTT.

This clonotype was seen a few times. The V and J genes are TRBV12-3 or TRBV12-4 and TRBJ2-3; 8 bases fit TRBD2. There are 16 residues in the CDR3. The V segment lost 3 bases and the J segment 0 bases; nucleotides outside the gene matches: 5. The CDR3, as DNA: TGTGCCAGCAGTTTTTCTAGCGGGCCTAGCACAGATACGCAGTATTTT. Translated: CASSFSSGPSTDTQYF.

The sample holds a few counts of this clonotype. The gene calls are TRBV2 and TRBJ2-5; D ambiguous. Germline loops: CDR1 SNHLY, CDR2 FYNNEI. Trimming shortened V by 5 bases and J by 5 bases, and 3 bases separated the two germline ends. This CDR3 region has 10 residues. This chain's CDR3 is CASSFETQYF. In DNA form, the CDR3 reads TGTGCCAGCAGTTTTGAGACCCAGTACTTC.

This clonotype was recorded many times. V is TRBV27 and J is TRBJ1-6; 9 positions match TRBD1. V dropped 3 bases and J dropped 7; count of bases not matched to a gene: 4. The length of the CDR3 is 15 residues. CDR1 MNHEY and CDR2 SMNVEV come from the germline V gene (reference sequence). Here the CDR3 reads CASSFGDRENSPLHF. DNA of the CDR3: TGTGCCAGCAGTTTCGGGGACAGGGAGAATTCACCCCTCCACTTT.

Judged by abundance, this clonotype is medium-sized (0.01 to 0.1%). This chain joins TRBV27 and TRBJ1-5; weak D call: TRBD1 (5 bases). Germline assignment: CDR1 MNHEY and CDR2 SMNVEV (reference sequence). V was pared by 3 bases and J by 2 bases, with 11 bases between. CDR3 size: 15 residues. The CDR3 sequence: CASSFLGVGNQPQHF. CDR3 in DNA: TGTGCCAGCAGTTTTCTGGGGGTTGGCAATCAGCCCCAGCATTTT.

This clonotype was counted many times. The chain is built from TRBV7-8 and TRBJ2-2; D might be TRBD1 or TRBD2, each matching 6 bases. The CDR3 has 13 residues. V was cut by 1 base and J by 11 bases, with 11 bases left in between. Germline V CDR1 and CDR2: SGHVS, FQNEAQ. This CDR3 reads CASSLVRGVELFF. CDR3 coding DNA: TGTGCCAGCAGCTTAGTAAGGGGGGTCGAGCTGTTTTTT.

This chain links TRBV5-1 with TRBJ2-1; possible D gene TRBD1, 5 bases. Germline V gene lookup returns CDR1 SGHRS and CDR2 YFSETQ. This CDR3 contains 14 residues. V was shortened by 0 bases and J by 13 bases, with 17 bases between the two germline ends. CDR3 nucleotide sequence: TGCGCCAGCAGCTTGGATGGGGTTAGACAGACCCAGTTCTTC. It is translated as CASSLDGVRQTQFF.

Many counts were recorded for this clonotype. The gene calls are TRBV28 and TRBJ2-3, with TRBD1 matching 7 bases. V was pared by 5 bases and J by 0 bases, with 5 bases of the junction left unmatched. The CDR3 is 15 residues long. Germline CDR1 and CDR2: MDHEN and SYDVKM. CDR3 nucleotide sequence: TGTGCCAGCAGTCACCGGGACAGTAGCACAGATACGCAGTATTTT. The encoded protein is CASSHRDSSTDTQYF.

This clonotype was picked up many times. The chain uses TRBV19 and TRBJ1-5, with TRBD1 matching over 8 bases. CDR3 size: 14 residues. Germline CDR1 and CDR2: LNHDA and SQIVND (reference sequence). Trimming cost V 5 bases and J 11 bases; bases outside gene matches: 11. Here the CDR3 DNA reads TGTGCCAGTAGTCCGTCCAGGGGGCTAGGGGCCCAGCATTTT. This codes for CASSPSRGLGAQHF.

This clonotype has more than one count but fewer than ten. The CDR3 region has the DNA TGCAGCGCCGAGGCCACTAACTATGGCTACACCTTC. This encodes CSAEATNYGYTF. V gene TRBV29-1 combines with J gene TRBJ1-2; D remains ambiguous. The germline gives CDR1 SQVTM, CDR2 ANQGSEA. The CDR3 totals 12 residues. The V end lost 7 bases, the J end lost 0 bases, and 9 bases lay between the germline ends.

This clonotype was seen repeatedly, ten times or more. V and J are TRBV6-1 and TRBJ2-7; maybe TRBD2 (6 bases). CDR1 MNHNS and CDR2 SASEGT come from the germline V gene. The CDR3 has 13 residues. Trimming pared 7 bases from V and 2 bases from J, leaving 12 bases between. The CDR3 reads CASNRDFAYEQYF. The CDR3 DNA sequence: TGTGCCAGCAATCGGGACTTTGCCTACGAGCAGTACTTC.

V and J are TRBV5-1 and TRBJ2-5; D unresolved. Trimming left V 4 bases short and J 6 bases short, with 7 bases between. CDR1 SGHRS and CDR2 YFSETQ come from the germline V gene. The CDR3 has 11 amino acids. Written as DNA, the CDR3 is TGCGCCAGCAGCGATTATCAGACCCAGTACTTC. Residues: CASSDYQTQYF.

The rearrangement joins TRBV12-3 or TRBV12-4 to TRBJ1-1; D unresolved. Between the trimmed V and J ends, which lost 11 bases and 0 bases, there was a span of 16 bases. The CDR3 runs to 14 residues. In DNA, the CDR3 is TGTGCCTCAAAGCCCCCTACCCTGAACACTGAAGCTTTCTTT. Translation gives CASKPPTLNTEAFF.

In the case of this clonotype: A single base separates this from a much larger clone, so it may be a read error. This chain joins TRBV27 and TRBJ2-7; D is perhaps TRBD1 or TRBD2 (5 bases each). The CDR3 length is 14 residues. Trimming stripped 6 bases from V and 5 bases from J, with 17 bases between. Germline V gives CDR1 MNHEY, CDR2 SMNVEV (reference sequence). CDR3 region: CASRSMGLGDEQYF. The CDR3 DNA follows: TGTGCCAGCAGGTCGATGGGCCTGGGGGACGAGCAGTACTTC.